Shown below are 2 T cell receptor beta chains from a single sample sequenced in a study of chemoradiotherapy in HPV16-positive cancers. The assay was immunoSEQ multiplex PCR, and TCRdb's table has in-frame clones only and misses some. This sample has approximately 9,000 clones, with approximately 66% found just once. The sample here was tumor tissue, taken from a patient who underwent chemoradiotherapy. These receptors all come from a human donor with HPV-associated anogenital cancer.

CDR3 nucleotide sequence: TGTGCCAGCAGCCTGGGGGTTCGGGGCTACACCTTC. It yields the protein CASSLGVRGYTF. The rearrangement links TRBV5-4 to TRBJ1-2; D is perhaps TRBD1 (5 bases). The CDR3 loop spans 12 amino acids. From germline, CDR1 is SGHNT and CDR2 YYREEE (reference sequence). Between the trimmed V and J ends, which lost 4 bases and 8 bases, there was a span of 12 bases.

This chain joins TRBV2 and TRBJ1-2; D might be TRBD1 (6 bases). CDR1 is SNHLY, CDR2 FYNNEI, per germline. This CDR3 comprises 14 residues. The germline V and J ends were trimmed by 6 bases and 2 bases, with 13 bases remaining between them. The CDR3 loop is CASSVNRENYGYTF. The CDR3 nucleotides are TGTGCCAGCAGCGTTAACAGGGAAAACTATGGCTACACCTTC.